This T cell receptor beta chain was observed in a study of CDR3 diversity in severe acne. The CDR3 covers 13 residues. Germline V CDR1 and CDR2: SNHLY, FYNNEI. Trimming removed 10 bases from V and 7 bases from J, with 20 bases in between. One entry per CDR3 protein, called by TCRdb with MiXCR from the PCR reads. The repertoire consists of over 85,000 distinct CDR3 sequences, with 45% to 60% occurring once and the leading ten covering under 15%. This clonotype was obtained from a male donor with acne. V and J are TRBV2 and TRBJ2-7, with D perhaps TRBD1 or TRBD2 (7 bases each). The sample was blood. The CDR3 spells CATFPHRGGEQYF. CDR3 sequence (DNA): TGTGCCACCTTCCCCCACAGGGGAGGGGAGCAGTACTTC.